One and the same sample provided the 9 T cell receptor beta chains below, sequenced in a study of CXCR3-negative and CXCR3-positive naive CD8 T cells. The authors made the TRB cDNA libraries by 5' RACE using UMI labels. TCRdb reprocessed the 5' RACE reads, with one entry per CDR3 protein and no DNA. The sample data list thousands of distinct CDR3 sequences. The material sequenced was naive CXCR3- CD8+ T cells from blood. Subset here: CD45RO-CCR7+CD27+CD95- naive CD8+ T cells lacking CXCR3 (TNR3-). The receptor source for this set is a human donor in good health. Some clones in this sample may be carry-over from other donors' samples.

This clonotype counts as medium-sized (0.01 to 0.1%) by frequency. The chain joins TRBV7-9 to TRBJ1-1; without DNA, the TCRdb call of TRBD1 cannot be checked. The CDR3 consists of 12 residues. Germline lookup yields CDR1 SEHNR and CDR2 FQNEAQ (reference sequence). The CDR3: CASRTGATEAFF.

This clonotype ranks as medium-sized in terms of frequency. V is TRBV29-1 and J is TRBJ2-7; lacking DNA, the TRBD1 call made by TCRdb goes unchecked. Per the germline V gene, CDR1 is SQVTM and CDR2 is ANQGSEA. The CDR3 loop spans 14 amino acids. The CDR3 loop reads CSVGPTGAGYEQYF.

This chain uses TRBV11-2 with TRBJ2-1. Germline assignment: CDR1 SGHAT and CDR2 FQNNGV. The CDR3 has 11 amino acids. CDR3 in amino acids: CASSETYEQFF.

This clonotype is medium-sized by frequency. This chain links TRBV5-1 with TRBJ2-7; absent DNA, TCRdb's TRBD1 call cannot be checked. The germline gives CDR1 SGHRS, CDR2 YFSETQ. The CDR3 is 16 amino acids. The CDR3 is CASSPGNRTGRHEQYF.

The gene calls are TRBV4-1 and TRBJ2-5; TCRdb lists TRBD1, though no DNA is available to test this call. The CDR3 is 15 amino acids. Germline V gene data show CDR1 as MGHRA and CDR2 as YSYEKL. Here the CDR3 reads CASSRGGRRQETQYF.

Judged by frequency, this clonotype is medium-sized. The chain combines TRBV5-1 with TRBJ1-1; the D call from TCRdb, TRBD1, cannot be confirmed without DNA. CDR1 and CDR2 from the germline V gene are SGHRS and YFSETQ. This CDR3 region has 16 residues. CDR3 sequence: CASSLGQGQGYTEAFF.

The rearrangement joins TRBV29-1 to TRBJ2-7. The CDR3 length is 13 residues. Germline loops: CDR1 SQVTM, CDR2 ANQGSEA. The CDR3 sequence: CSVRLGTRYEQYF.

Judged by frequency, this clonotype is medium-sized. This chain connects TRBV4-1 to TRBJ2-7. Germline lookup yields CDR1 MGHRA and CDR2 YSYEKL. There are 14 residues in the CDR3. The CDR3 loop reads CASSHTDKTYEQYF.

The chain couples TRBV12-3 or TRBV12-4 to TRBJ2-3; TCRdb indicates TRBD1, and absent DNA this call remains unverified. This CDR3 is 16 amino acids long. CDR3 amino acids: CASSLSGGEVTDTQYF.